The sequence of this T cell receptor beta chain was determined in a study of T cells expressing NK-cell markers. About the study: Within the sequenced cohort of eight donors, seven exhibited HCMV seropositivity and one was seronegative.

Whole-study findings and limits: For four donors, these clonotypes were likewise the leading ones in the CD3+CD56-NKG2C+ fraction. Dominant NKG2C+ clonotype frequencies of about 1.0-8% of CD8+ T cells were measured in over five donors.

TCRdb reprocessed the 5' RACE reads; each CDR3 protein has one entry and no DNA is given. The sample table sets out 150,000 or so distinct CDR3 sequences. Germline V lookup: CDR1 ENHRY, CDR2 SYGVKD. The CDR3 runs to 15 residues. Worth noting for this clonotype: Its antigen is unidentified.

The sequenced material came from blood T cells: a sorted CD56 or NKG2C T cell subset, CD4+ or CD8+ T cells, or bulk PBMC T cells (not recorded which). This TCR was recovered from a woman between 18 and 69 years old in good health. This chain joins TRBV10-3 and TRBJ2-5; the D gene TCRdb calls, TRBD1, cannot be checked with no DNA. CDR3 region: CAISPLSGRIETQYF.